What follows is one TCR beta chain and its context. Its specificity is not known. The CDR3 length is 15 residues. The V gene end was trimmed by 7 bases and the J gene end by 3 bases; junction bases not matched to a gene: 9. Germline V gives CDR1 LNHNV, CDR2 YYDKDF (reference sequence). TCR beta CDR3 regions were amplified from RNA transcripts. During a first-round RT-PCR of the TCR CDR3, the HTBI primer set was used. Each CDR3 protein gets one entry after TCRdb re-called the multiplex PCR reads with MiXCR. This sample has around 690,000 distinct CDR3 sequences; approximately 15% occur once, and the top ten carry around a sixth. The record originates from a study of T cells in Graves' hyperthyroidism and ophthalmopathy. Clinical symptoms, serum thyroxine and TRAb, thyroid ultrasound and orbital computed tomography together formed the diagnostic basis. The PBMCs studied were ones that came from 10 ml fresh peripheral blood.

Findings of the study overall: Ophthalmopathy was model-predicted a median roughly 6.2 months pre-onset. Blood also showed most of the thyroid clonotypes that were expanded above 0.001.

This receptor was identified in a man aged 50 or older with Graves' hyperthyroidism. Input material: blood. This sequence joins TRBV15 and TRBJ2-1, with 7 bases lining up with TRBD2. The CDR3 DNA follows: TGTGCCACCATTGGGGGGAGGGGTTACTACAATGAGCAGTTCTTC. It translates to CATIGGRGYYNEQFF.